Listed here are 26 T cell receptor beta chains from one sample, sequenced in a study of blood T cell repertoires in COVID-19. This table comes from immunoSEQ multiplex PCR, and its TCRdb copy is limited to in-frame clones, with some not included. The sample has roughly 380,000 clones, about 91% seen once; the top ten hold under 2%. Sequencing used peripheral blood. These receptors came from a woman between 35 and 50 years old with COVID-19, enrolled during active disease.

This clone appeared a single time. The CDR3 loop is CASSFYDRTNSPLHF. For the CDR3, the DNA is TGTGCCAGCAGCTTTTATGACAGGACCAATTCACCCCTCCACTTT. V gene TRBV14 combines with J gene TRBJ1-6; D is possibly TRBD1 (6 bases). The CDR3 has 15 amino acids. Germline CDR1 SGHDN, CDR2 FVKESK. Trimming took 5 bases from V and 7 from J, leaving 15 bases between them. Full variable domain (remainder filled in from reference TRBV14 and TRBJ1-6): EAGVTQFPSHSVIEKGQTVTLRCDPISGHDNLYWYRRVMGKEIKFLLHFVKESKQDESGMPNNRFLAERTGGTYSTLKVQPAELEDSGVYFCASSFYDRTNSPLHFGNGTRLTVT.

The chain uses TRBV7-2 and TRBJ1-1, with TRBD1 matching 8 bases. Germline CDR1 SGHTA, CDR2 FQGNSA. V lost 4 bases to trimming and J lost 6 bases; unmatched junction nucleotides: 10. This CDR3 is 15 amino acids long. CDR3 region: CASSSVDRDLSEAFF. For the CDR3, the DNA is TGTGCCAGCAGCTCCGTGGACAGGGATCTCTCTGAAGCTTTCTTT.

V and J are TRBV5-6 and TRBJ1-2; no firm D call. This CDR3 spans 12 amino acids. Between the trimmed V and J ends, which lost 0 bases and 12 bases, there was a span of 12 bases. Germline V gives CDR1 SGHDT, CDR2 YYEEEE. CDR3 in amino acids: CASSLAGELDTF. The CDR3 nucleotides read TGTGCCAGCAGCTTGGCCGGGGAATTGGACACCTTC.

This clone was recorded once. CDR3 loop: CASSLSGTGNTEAFF. Here the CDR3 DNA reads TGCGCCAGCAGCTTGTCCGGGACAGGGAACACTGAAGCTTTCTTT. The chain has TRBV5-1 and TRBJ1-1, with 8 bases identical to TRBD1. Germline V gives CDR1 SGHRS, CDR2 YFSETQ. The V gene end was trimmed by 1 base and the J gene end by 1 base; junction bases not matched to a gene: 3. The CDR3 extends over 15 amino acids.

This chain links TRBV7-9 with TRBJ2-3; the match to TRBD1 covers 7 bases. With 5 bases clipped from V and 15 bases from J, the junction kept 8 bases outside the gene matches. Per germline, CDR1 SEHNR and CDR2 FQNEAQ (reference sequence). The CDR3 spans 11 residues. The CDR3 DNA reads TGTGCCAGCAGCCGAACAGGGGAGCGATATTTT. It specifies CASSRTGERYF.

The chain couples TRBV11-2 to TRBJ1-1; D is unclear. Germline values: CDR1 SGHAT, CDR2 FQNNGV. V shed 2 bases and J shed 2 bases, with 12 bases lying between them. The CDR3 consists of 15 residues. CDR3 sequence reads: CASSLSMSGNTEAFF. DNA for the CDR3: TGTGCCAGCAGCTTAAGTATGTCGGGTAACACTGAAGCTTTCTTT.

There are a few counts of this clone. The V and J genes are TRBV28 and TRBJ1-2; tentatively, D is TRBD1 (5 bases). CDR1 and CDR2 (germline): MDHEN, SYDVKM. This CDR3 contains 16 residues. V gave up 4 bases and J gave up 0 bases, with 15 bases separating them. CDR3 sequence: CASSSPQGAANYGYTF. The DNA of the CDR3 is TGTGCCAGCAGTTCACCTCAGGGTGCAGCTAACTATGGCTACACCTTC.

This sequence joins TRBV7-2 and TRBJ1-1; D remains unclear. Trimming took off 8 bases at V and 4 bases at J, with 23 bases between the two ends. The germline V gene encodes CDR1 SGHTA and CDR2 FQGNSA. This CDR3 has 16 amino acids. The CDR3 nucleotides are TGTGCCAGCGCGACCGACCCGGTTGTTCTAGGCACTGAAGCTTTCTTT. Amino acids: CASATDPVVLGTEAFF.

This clone was found once. The gene calls are TRBV5-8 and TRBJ1-5; possibly TRBD1 for D (6 bases). Germline V gene lookup returns CDR1 SGHTS and CDR2 YDEGEE. The CDR3 extends over 16 amino acids. Deletions cut 4 bases from V and 1 base from J, with 15 bases between. The CDR3 is CASSQTGTRSNQPQHF. The CDR3 DNA reads TGTGCCAGCAGCCAAACCGGGACAAGAAGCAATCAGCCCCAGCATTTT.

The chain has TRBV25-1 and TRBJ2-6; TRBD1 aligns across 7 bases. The CDR3 is made up of 15 amino acids. Germline V gene data show CDR1 as MGHDK and CDR2 as SYGVNS. V lost 5 bases, J lost 2 bases, and 3 bases stayed unmatched. CDR3: CASSRQGTGANVLTF. In DNA, the CDR3 is TGTGCCAGCAGTCGACAGGGAACTGGGGCCAACGTCCTGACTTTC.

The V and J genes are TRBV7-9 and TRBJ2-7, with 8 bases fitting TRBD2. The CDR3 consists of 16 residues. V shed 5 bases, J shed 2 bases, and the junction held 11 bases outside the gene matches. Per germline, CDR1 SEHNR and CDR2 FQNEAQ (reference sequence). This chain's CDR3 is CASSRRGGLSPYEQYF. The CDR3 coding sequence is TGTGCCAGCAGCCGACGGGGGGGCCTTTCTCCCTACGAGCAGTACTTC.

The genes are TRBV27 and TRBJ2-7, with TRBD2 matching over 7 bases. This CDR3 has 16 residues. The germline V gene has CDR1 MNHEY and CDR2 SMNVEV (reference sequence). V lost 2 bases, J lost 6 bases, and 13 bases stayed unmatched. The CDR3 protein is CASSLTVGLKRVEQYF. CDR3 DNA sequence: TGTGCCAGCAGTTTAACGGTGGGACTAAAGCGGGTCGAGCAGTACTTC.

V is TRBV30 and J is TRBJ1-2; no reliable D call. CDR1 and CDR2 from the germline V gene are GTSNPN and SVGIG (reference sequence). This CDR3 contains 16 residues. V shed 4 bases and J shed 2 bases, with 20 bases lying between them. CDR3 coding DNA: TGTGCCTGGACGTTCCATTATAACAGTAGAAACTATGGCTACACCTTC. Translation: CAWTFHYNSRNYGYTF.

The chain recombines TRBV28 with TRBJ2-1; maybe TRBD1 (5 bases). V was clipped by 1 base and J by 6 bases, with 13 bases between them. The CDR3 has 15 residues. Germline V gene data show CDR1 as MDHEN and CDR2 as SYDVKM. CDR3: CASSLFSRAGNEQFF. The CDR3 DNA is TGTGCCAGCAGTTTATTCTCCAGGGCTGGCAATGAGCAGTTCTTC.

The V and J genes are TRBV19 and TRBJ2-6, with 10 bases that match TRBD2. Trimming cost V 3 bases and J 2 bases; bases outside gene matches: 1. The germline V gene encodes CDR1 LNHDA and CDR2 SQIVND (reference sequence). The CDR3 consists of 16 residues. The CDR3 DNA reads TGTGCCAGTAGTATGGGACTAGCGACTGGGGCCAACGTCCTGACTTTC. This gives the protein CASSMGLATGANVLTF.

The chain combines TRBV7-2 with TRBJ1-2; possible D gene TRBD1, 6 bases. The length of the CDR3 is 15 residues. V was trimmed by 3 bases and J by 5 bases, leaving 16 bases between them. The germline CDR1 and CDR2 sequences are SGHTA and FQGNSA. This CDR3 reads CASSLTGPGGYGYTF. CDR3 in DNA: TGTGCCAGCAGCTTGACAGGTCCGGGAGGGTATGGCTACACCTTC.

V usage is TRBV27 and J usage is TRBJ1-5; a weak D match, TRBD1 (5 bases). The CDR3 totals 15 residues. Trimming shortened V by 4 bases and J by 0 bases, and 10 bases separated the two germline ends. Germline V gives CDR1 MNHEY, CDR2 SMNVEV (reference sequence). DNA of the CDR3: TGTGCCAGCAGTTCGATACAGGTTAGCAATCAGCCCCAGCATTTT. It is translated as CASSSIQVSNQPQHF.

The chain is built from TRBV28 and TRBJ2-3; D gene uncertain. Germline V lookup: CDR1 MDHEN, CDR2 SYDVKM. Between the trimmed V and J ends, which lost 2 bases and 5 bases, there was a span of 8 bases. The CDR3 is made up of 13 amino acids. The CDR3 coding sequence is TGTGCCAGCAGTTTACAGGTGGGAGATACGCAGTATTTT. Its translation is CASSLQVGDTQYF.

The genes are TRBV28 and TRBJ2-3, with 8 bases fitting TRBD1. The CDR3 is 16 residues long. Germline assignment: CDR1 MDHEN and CDR2 SYDVKM. Trimming removed 7 bases from V and 0 bases from J; junction bases left unmatched: 9. The CDR3 DNA reads as TGTGCCAGCACCACACAGGGGGTTTGGAGCACAGATACGCAGTATTTT. Translating it yields CASTTQGVWSTDTQYF.

V gene TRBV10-3 combines with J gene TRBJ1-2; a possible D gene is TRBD1 (5 bases). Per germline, CDR1 ENHRY and CDR2 SYGVKD. V shed 5 bases and J shed 7 bases, with 11 bases lying between them. The CDR3 covers 12 residues. CDR3 nucleotide sequence: TGTGCCATCAGTCCAGGGCTGGGTGGCTACACCTTC. It is translated as CAISPGLGGYTF.

The chain employs TRBV4-2 and TRBJ1-4; D might be TRBD1 (5 bases). Germline values: CDR1 LGHNA, CDR2 YNFKEQ. The CDR3 loop spans 19 amino acids. Trimming removed 4 bases at V and 0 bases at J, with 21 bases between. The DNA of the CDR3 is TGTGCCAGCAGCCCGTCCCCGAGCAGGGCCCTTGCAACTAATGAAAAACTGTTTTTT. As protein: CASSPSPSRALATNEKLFF.

This clone was seen only once. This chain connects TRBV3-1 (or the pseudogene TRBV3-2) to TRBJ1-1; 7 nucleotides match TRBD1. The CDR3 is 16 residues long. The J segment lost 5 bases and the V segment lost 1 base, leaving 10 bases of the junction unmatched. In germline, CDR1 is LGHDT, CDR2 YNNKEL (reference sequence). CDR3 in DNA: TGTGCCAGCAGCCAAGTAGGGGGCAGGGGAGGTACTGAAGCTTTCTTT. It yields the protein CASSQVGGRGGTEAFF.

The chain couples TRBV3-1 (or the pseudogene TRBV3-2) to TRBJ1-2; weak D call: TRBD1 (6 bases). The germline gives CDR1 LGHDT, CDR2 YNNKEL (reference sequence). V lost 1 base and J lost 3, with 15 bases in between. This CDR3 has 16 amino acids. As DNA, the CDR3 is TGTGCCAGCAGCCAAGGTCGGGCGGGGGCGGACTATGGCTACACCTTC. Its translation is CASSQGRAGADYGYTF.

J is TRBJ1-1 and V is TRBV19; 9 bases fit TRBD1. Losses at the gene ends were 7 bases for V and 4 bases for J; bases not matched to a gene: 7. The germline V gene encodes CDR1 LNHDA and CDR2 SQIVND (reference sequence). CDR3 length equals 14 residues. CDR3: CASTLQGAGTEAFF. The CDR3 coding sequence is TGTGCCAGTACCCTACAGGGGGCGGGCACTGAAGCTTTCTTT.

This chain connects TRBV9 to TRBJ1-5; TRBD1 is a possible D gene (5 bases). CDR3 length: 15 amino acids. The ends were cut back, 4 bases at V and 1 base at J, with 12 bases in the middle. Germline V gives CDR1 SGDLS, CDR2 YYNGEE. CDR3 sequence: CASSSSQGSNQPQHF. The CDR3 nucleotides are TGTGCCAGCAGCTCGAGTCAGGGCAGCAATCAGCCCCAGCATTTT. The full variable domain, with the rest looked up from reference TRBV9 and TRBJ1-5, is DSGVTQTPKHLITATGQRVTLRCSPRSGDLSVYWYQQSLDQGLQFLIQYYNGEERAKGNILERFSAQQFPDLHSELNLSSLELGDSALYFCASSSSQGSNQPQHFGDGTRLSIL.

This chain connects TRBV3-1 (or the pseudogene TRBV3-2) to TRBJ2-5; 10 positions agree with TRBD2. The CDR3 length is 15 residues. V gave up 0 bases and J gave up 4 bases; unmatched junction bases: 2. From germline, CDR1 is LGHDT and CDR2 YNNKEL (reference sequence). CDR3 amino acids: CASSQEAGGPETQYF. For the CDR3, the DNA is TGTGCCAGCAGCCAAGAAGCGGGAGGGCCAGAGACCCAGTACTTC.